The 29 T cell receptor beta chains below come from one sample, sequenced in a study of cytomegalovirus exposure and HLA in healthy donors. The PCR contained 60 Vbeta and 13 Jbeta primers. Profiled with immunoSEQ multiplex PCR; TCRdb holds only in-frame clones, not every one. The profile shows a few hundred thousand clones, 65% to 80% of them singletons. Sequences were obtained from PBMCs. These receptors all come from a girl under 10 years old in good health and CMV-seronegative.

The chain couples TRBV5-1 to TRBJ2-7; the match to TRBD1 covers 8 bases. Germline CDR1 reads SGHRS; CDR2 reads YFSETQ. The V gene end was trimmed by 4 bases and the J gene end by 6 bases; junction bases not matched to a gene: 9. The CDR3 sequence is 14 residues long. The CDR3 DNA reads TGCGCCAGCAGCCTTTGGACAGGGCTCAGCGAGCAGTACTTC. Its protein is CASSLWTGLSEQYF.

A single count supports this clone. The rearrangement uses TRBV11-1 and TRBJ1-3; TRBD1 is a possible D gene (6 bases). V shed 5 bases and J shed 4 bases, with 12 bases lying between them. CDR1 is SGHAT, CDR2 FQDESV, per germline (reference sequence). This CDR3 contains 14 residues. CDR3 sequence (DNA): TGTGCCAGCAGCCAACAGGGTTTCGGAAACACCATATATTTT. This translates into CASSQQGFGNTIYF.

The rearrangement joins TRBV13 to TRBJ1-1, with a possible D match to TRBD1 (6 bases). The germline CDR1 and CDR2 sequences are PRHDT and FYEKMQ (reference sequence). CDR3 length equals 16 residues. Between the trimmed V and J ends, which lost 5 bases and 3 bases, there was a span of 19 bases. CDR3: CASSPSGGGGHTEAFF. CDR3 nucleotide sequence: TGTGCCAGCAGCCCCAGTGGAGGGGGAGGGCACACTGAAGCTTTCTTT.

The chain joins TRBV6-5 to TRBJ1-4, with 9 nucleotides matching TRBD1. Germline V gene lookup returns CDR1 MNHEY and CDR2 SVGAGI. The CDR3 totals 14 residues. V was pared by 0 bases and J by 7 bases, with 0 bases of the junction left unmatched. CDR3 coding DNA: TGTGCCAGCAGTTACTCGGGACAGGGTGAAAAACTGTTTTTT. It translates to CASSYSGQGEKLFF.

The chain joins TRBV7-8 to TRBJ2-7, with 8 nucleotides matching TRBD1. Germline trimming cut 0 bases from V and 1 base from J; bases unmatched to any gene: 5. CDR3 length: 16 amino acids. In germline, CDR1 is SGHVS, CDR2 FQNEAQ. The CDR3 sequence: CASSLASGTGSYEQYF. DNA for the CDR3: TGTGCCAGCAGCTTAGCTTCCGGGACAGGATCCTACGAGCAGTACTTC.

The chain is built from TRBV9 and TRBJ2-7, with D perhaps TRBD1 (6 bases). The germline V gene has CDR1 SGDLS and CDR2 YYNGEE. Deletions cut 0 bases from V and 3 bases from J, with 19 bases between. CDR3 length equals 17 residues. The CDR3 nucleotides are TGTGCCAGCAGCGTAGGTGATGGGGGCGTAGTATTCTACGAGCAGTACTTC. Translating gives CASSVGDGGVVFYEQYF.

Here the CDR3 DNA reads TGTGCCAGCAGTTCCCGTAACTATGGCTACACCTTC. Protein sequence: CASSSRNYGYTF. The chain couples TRBV27 to TRBJ1-2; the D is unclear. The germline V and J ends were trimmed by 4 bases and 1 base, with 4 bases remaining between them. This CDR3 region has 12 residues. Germline V gene lookup returns CDR1 MNHEY and CDR2 SMNVEV (reference sequence).

This clone came up a few times. The rearrangement uses TRBV11-2 and TRBJ1-2; 10 positions match TRBD1. The V gene end was trimmed by 5 bases and the J gene end by 5 bases; junction bases not matched to a gene: 8. The CDR3 has 15 amino acids. Germline CDR1 is SGHAT and CDR2 is FQNNGV. The CDR3 bases are TGTGCCAGCAGCCAGGGGTGGACAGGGGGATATGGCTACACCTTC. Translation gives CASSQGWTGGYGYTF. The complete variable domain, with remaining parts taken from reference TRBV11-2 and TRBJ1-2, reads EAGVAQSPRYKIIEKRQSVAFWCNPISGHATLYWYQQILGQGPKLLIQFQNNGVVDDSQLPKDRFSAERLKGVDSTLKIQPAKLEDSAVYLCASSQGWTGGYGYTFGSGTRLTVV.

The chain links TRBV11-2 to TRBJ1-1; D remains ambiguous. Germline V CDR1 and CDR2: SGHAT, FQNNGV. V was pared by 5 bases and J by 1 base, with 11 bases between. The CDR3 covers 14 residues. The CDR3 reads CASSLTARNTEAFF. The CDR3 DNA reads as TGTGCCAGCAGCCTCACTGCACGGAACACTGAAGCTTTCTTT. The whole variable domain, remainder taken from reference TRBV11-2 and TRBJ1-1, is EAGVAQSPRYKIIEKRQSVAFWCNPISGHATLYWYQQILGQGPKLLIQFQNNGVVDDSQLPKDRFSAERLKGVDSTLKIQPAKLEDSAVYLCASSLTARNTEAFFGQGTRLTVV.

This clone has a handful of counts. This chain joins TRBV5-4 and TRBJ2-2; D possibly corresponds to TRBD2 (6 bases). Trimming took off 7 bases at V and 5 bases at J, with 12 bases between the two ends. The CDR3 sequence is 13 residues long. Germline CDR1 and CDR2: SGHNT and YYREEE (reference sequence). CDR3 sequence reads: CASVLGGTGELFF. The CDR3, as DNA: TGTGCCAGCGTACTCGGGGGAACCGGGGAGCTGTTTTTT.

The chain recombines TRBV5-1 with TRBJ1-2; no clear D. CDR1 and CDR2 (germline): SGHRS, YFSETQ. The CDR3 has 15 residues. V lost 2 bases and J 4 bases, leaving 15 bases between the germline ends. CDR3 DNA: TGCGCCAGCAGCTTAACGAATGTGATTAGCTATGGCTACACCTTC. It yields the protein CASSLTNVISYGYTF.

The V gene is TRBV19, the J gene TRBJ1-2, with D possibly being TRBD1 (5 bases). V lost 3 bases to trimming and J lost 5 bases, with 16 bases between them. CDR1 is LNHDA, CDR2 SQIVND, per germline (reference sequence). The length of the CDR3 is 15 residues. The CDR3 sequence is CASSIAAGREYGYTF. For the CDR3, the DNA is TGTGCCAGTAGTATTGCGGCAGGGAGGGAGTATGGCTACACCTTC.

The V gene is TRBV19, the J gene TRBJ1-5; maybe TRBD1 (6 bases). The ends were cut back, 6 bases at V and 5 bases at J, with 17 bases in the middle. CDR3 length: 15 amino acids. The V gene's germline CDR1 is LNHDA and CDR2 SQIVND (reference sequence). CDR3 region: CASRIRQVADQPQHF. DNA for the CDR3: TGTGCCAGTAGAATCCGACAGGTAGCAGATCAGCCCCAGCATTTT.

The chain uses TRBV7-9 and TRBJ1-1; maybe TRBD1 (6 bases). CDR1 SEHNR and CDR2 FQNEAQ come from the germline V gene (reference sequence). The CDR3 length is 16 residues. Trimming shortened V by 5 bases and J by 1 base, and 17 bases separated the two germline ends. The CDR3, as DNA: TGTGCCAGCAGCCATACACCGGGACACTCGAACACTGAAGCTTTCTTT. Its translation: CASSHTPGHSNTEAFF.

Only one count was recorded for this clone. The rearrangement joins TRBV5-1 to TRBJ1-4; 10 nucleotides match TRBD1. V lost 4 bases, J lost 8 bases, and 5 bases stayed unmatched. CDR1 and CDR2 (germline): SGHRS, YFSETQ. CDR3 length equals 14 residues. CDR3 sequence: CASSPDRGSEKLFF. CDR3 coding DNA: TGCGCCAGCAGCCCGGACAGGGGGTCGGAAAAACTGTTTTTT. The full variable domain, completed using reference TRBV5-1 and TRBJ1-4, is KAGVTQTPRYLIKTRGQQVTLSCSPISGHRSVSWYQQTPGQGLQFLFEYFSETQRNKGNFPGRFSGRQFSNSRSEMNVSTLELGDSALYLCASSPDRGSEKLFFGSGTQLSVL.

The V call is TRBV19, the J call TRBJ1-1, with a tentative D call TRBD1 (6 bases). CDR1 is LNHDA, CDR2 SQIVND, per germline (reference sequence). Trimming cost V 6 bases and J 5 bases, with 13 bases left between them. This CDR3 is built from 13 residues. CDR3 residues: CASSKAGVTEAFF. CDR3 nucleotide sequence: TGTGCCAGTAGCAAGGCAGGGGTAACTGAAGCTTTCTTT.

V usage is TRBV5-1 and J usage is TRBJ2-7; tentatively, D is TRBD2 (6 bases). In germline, CDR1 is SGHRS, CDR2 YFSETQ. V dropped 3 bases and J dropped 3 bases, with 16 bases sitting between them. The CDR3 contains 15 residues. The CDR3 loop reads CASSSTGLGDYEQYF. CDR3 sequence (DNA): TGCGCCAGCAGCTCCACGGGACTCGGGGACTACGAGCAGTACTTC.

V and J are TRBV6-5 and TRBJ1-3, with 7 bases lining up with TRBD1. The trim removed 6 bases at V and 9 bases at J, leaving 5 bases unmatched. Germline loops: CDR1 MNHEY, CDR2 SVGAGI. The CDR3 contains 12 residues. The CDR3 reads CASSRQGSTIYF. Written as DNA, the CDR3 is TGTGCCAGCAGCCGACAGGGTTCCACCATATATTTT.

DNA for the CDR3: TGTGCCAGTATCTCCCCCAGCAGGTTGAACACTGAAGCTTTCTTT. Its translation is CASISPSRLNTEAFF. V usage is TRBV19 and J usage is TRBJ1-1, with unresolved D. This CDR3 region has 15 residues. Germline values: CDR1 LNHDA, CDR2 SQIVND (reference sequence). V was trimmed by 7 bases and J by 0 bases, leaving 15 bases between them.

The V and J genes are TRBV29-1 and TRBJ1-3; perhaps TRBD1 as D (6 bases). The CDR3 has 14 residues. Trimming took off 7 bases at V and 4 bases at J, with 17 bases between the two ends. Germline lookup yields CDR1 SQVTM and CDR2 ANQGSEA. The CDR3 region is CSALTGVRGNTIYF. Here the CDR3 DNA reads TGCAGCGCCCTGACAGGCGTGAGAGGAAACACCATATATTTT.

The J gene is TRBJ2-7, the V gene TRBV4-1; 9 bases map to TRBD1. From germline, CDR1 is MGHRA and CDR2 YSYEKL. This CDR3 region has 16 residues. V lost 5 bases to trimming and J lost 3 bases; unmatched junction nucleotides: 11. The CDR3 sequence: CASSAVTRTGVYEQYF. DNA for the CDR3: TGCGCCAGCAGCGCTGTTACCCGGACAGGGGTCTACGAGCAGTACTTC.

The CDR3 bases are TGTGCCAGCAAACCCTCATTGGGACTAGCGGGAGGGAGTATGGGCCAAGAGACCCAGTACTTC. This encodes CASKPSLGLAGGSMGQETQYF. The rearrangement uses TRBV2 and TRBJ2-5, with 16 bases matching TRBD2. After removal of 7 bases from V and 1 base from J, the junction contained 18 bases not matched to a gene. Germline CDR1 SNHLY, CDR2 FYNNEI. The CDR3 totals 21 residues.

J is TRBJ1-1 and V is TRBV6-5; weak D call: TRBD1 (5 bases). The CDR3 is 16 residues long. Germline V CDR1 and CDR2: MNHEY, SVGAGI. The V and J ends lost 4 bases and 0 bases respectively, with 15 bases between them. The CDR3 sequence is CASSSGQGFMNTEAFF. DNA of the CDR3: TGTGCCAGCAGTTCAGGGCAGGGATTCATGAACACTGAAGCTTTCTTT.

The chain couples TRBV1 to TRBJ2-7; the D call TRBD1 from the table was never checked on the DNA. TRBV1 counts as a pseudogene. The CDR3 sequence is 16 residues long. CDR3 coding DNA: TGCACCAGCAGCCATGGACCAACAGGGTGTAGAACGGAGCAGTACTTC. Its translation: CTSSHGPTGCRTEQYF.

The chain employs TRBV7-9 and TRBJ2-3; a weak D match, TRBD2 (6 bases). V lost 5 bases, J lost 0 bases, and 18 bases lay in between. This CDR3 is 17 amino acids long. Germline V gene sequence: CDR1 SEHNR, CDR2 FQNEAQ (reference sequence). The CDR3 nucleotides read TGTGCCAGCAGCCCCCGTGGTCTAGCGCCTAGCACAGATACGCAGTATTTT. Its translation is CASSPRGLAPSTDTQYF. Supplemented by reference TRBV7-9 and TRBJ2-3, the full variable domain reads DTGVSQNPRHKITKRGQNVTFRCDPISEHNRLYWYRQTLGQGPEFLTYFQNEAQLEKSRLLSDRFSAERPKGSFSTLEIQRTEQGDSAMYLCASSPRGLAPSTDTQYFGPGTRLTVL.

The chain uses TRBV7-9 and TRBJ2-7, with 12 nucleotides matching TRBD2. J was trimmed by 7 bases and V by 5 bases; bases with no gene match: 6. Germline V gives CDR1 SEHNR, CDR2 FQNEAQ (reference sequence). The CDR3 has 14 residues. CDR3 region: CASSASGRAGEQYF. The DNA of the CDR3 is TGTGCCAGCAGCGCTAGCGGGAGGGCCGGAGAGCAGTACTTC.

This clone showed up just a few times. V and J are TRBV7-2 and TRBJ2-7, with TRBD2 matching over 7 bases. The V gene's germline CDR1 is SGHTA and CDR2 FQGNSA. The J segment lost 6 bases and the V segment lost 5 bases, leaving 1 base of the junction unmatched. This CDR3 comprises 11 residues. The CDR3 DNA reads TGTGCCAGCAGCCCGGGGGGCGAGCAGTACTTC. This translates into CASSPGGEQYF.

The rearrangement uses TRBV7-2 and TRBJ1-2; weak D call: TRBD1 (5 bases). The CDR3 is made up of 13 amino acids. Trimming cost V 5 bases and J 7 bases, with 14 bases left between them. Germline CDR1 and CDR2: SGHTA and FQGNSA. CDR3 loop: CASSPARDSGYTF. The CDR3 bases are TGTGCCAGCAGCCCCGCCAGGGATAGTGGCTACACCTTC. The entire variable domain, with the rest obtained from reference TRBV7-2 and TRBJ1-2, is as follows: GAGVSQSPSNKVTEKGKDVELRCDPISGHTALYWYRQSLGQGLEFLIYFQGNSAPDKSGLPSDRFSAERTGGSVSTLTIQRTQQEDSAVYLCASSPARDSGYTFGSGTRLTVV.

J is TRBJ2-3 and V is TRBV6-1, with a weak D call TRBD2 (6 bases). V was cut by 8 bases and J by 3 bases, with 15 bases left in between. The CDR3 extends over 14 amino acids. Germline assignment: CDR1 MNHNS and CDR2 SASEGT. The CDR3 DNA follows: TGTGCCAGCTCCGGGACTCCGAATACAGATACGCAGTATTTT. It is translated as CASSGTPNTDTQYF.